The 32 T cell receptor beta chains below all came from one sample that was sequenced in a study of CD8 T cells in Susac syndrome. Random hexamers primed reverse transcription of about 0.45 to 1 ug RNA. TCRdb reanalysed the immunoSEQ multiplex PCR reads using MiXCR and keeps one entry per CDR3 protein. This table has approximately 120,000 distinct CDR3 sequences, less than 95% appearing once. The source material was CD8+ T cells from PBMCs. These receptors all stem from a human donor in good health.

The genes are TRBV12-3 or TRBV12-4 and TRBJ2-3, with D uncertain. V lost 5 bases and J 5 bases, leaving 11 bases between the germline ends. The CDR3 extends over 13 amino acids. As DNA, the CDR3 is TGTGCCAGCAGTCATAGGTCTGGAGATACGCAGTATTTT. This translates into CASSHRSGDTQYF.

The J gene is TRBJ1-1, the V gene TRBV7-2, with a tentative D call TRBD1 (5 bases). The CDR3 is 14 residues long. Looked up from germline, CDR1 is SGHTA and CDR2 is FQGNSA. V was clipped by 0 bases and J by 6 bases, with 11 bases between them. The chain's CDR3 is CASSLAQGVAEAFF. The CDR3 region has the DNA TGTGCCAGCAGCTTAGCGCAGGGTGTAGCTGAAGCTTTCTTT.

The CDR3 DNA sequence: TGTGCCACCAGTGATGGTGGGCAAGAGACCCAGTACTTC. Its translation: CATSDGGQETQYF. The gene calls are TRBV24-1 and TRBJ2-5; D uncertain. Germline CDR1 is KGHDR and CDR2 is SFDVKD. The CDR3 covers 13 residues. V dropped 3 bases and J dropped 2 bases, with 6 bases sitting between them.

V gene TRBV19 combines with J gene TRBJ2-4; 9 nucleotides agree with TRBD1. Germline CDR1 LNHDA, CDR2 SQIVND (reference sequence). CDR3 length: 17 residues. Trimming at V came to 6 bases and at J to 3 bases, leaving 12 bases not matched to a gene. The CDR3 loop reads CASSPLTGGSVKNIQYF. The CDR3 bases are TGTGCCAGTAGCCCATTGACAGGGGGATCAGTCAAAAACATTCAGTACTTC.

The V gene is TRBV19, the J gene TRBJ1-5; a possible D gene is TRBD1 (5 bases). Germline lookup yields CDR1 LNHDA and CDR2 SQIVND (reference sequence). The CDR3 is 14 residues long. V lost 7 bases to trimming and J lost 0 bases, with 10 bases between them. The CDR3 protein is CASTTGTSNQPQHF. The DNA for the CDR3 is TGTGCCAGTACAACCGGGACTAGCAATCAGCCCCAGCATTTT.

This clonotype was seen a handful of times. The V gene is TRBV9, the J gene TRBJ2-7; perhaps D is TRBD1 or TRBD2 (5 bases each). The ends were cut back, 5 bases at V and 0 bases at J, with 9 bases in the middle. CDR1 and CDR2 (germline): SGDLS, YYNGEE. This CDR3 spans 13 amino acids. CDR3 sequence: CASSRDGSYEQYF. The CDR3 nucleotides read TGTGCCAGCAGTCGGGACGGCTCCTACGAGCAGTACTTC.

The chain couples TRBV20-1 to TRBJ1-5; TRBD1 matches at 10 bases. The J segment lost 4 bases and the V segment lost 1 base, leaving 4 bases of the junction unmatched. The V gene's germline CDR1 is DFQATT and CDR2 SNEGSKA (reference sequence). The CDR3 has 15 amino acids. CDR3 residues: CSARGPGQGNQPQHF. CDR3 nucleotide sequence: TGCAGTGCTAGAGGCCCGGGACAGGGGAATCAGCCCCAGCATTTT.

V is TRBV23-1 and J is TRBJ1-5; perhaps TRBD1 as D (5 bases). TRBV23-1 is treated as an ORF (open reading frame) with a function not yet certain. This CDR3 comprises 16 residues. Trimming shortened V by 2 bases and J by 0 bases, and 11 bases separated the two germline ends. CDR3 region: CASSQIRDYSNQPQHF. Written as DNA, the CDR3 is TGCGCCAGCAGTCAAATCAGGGACTATAGCAATCAGCCCCAGCATTTT.

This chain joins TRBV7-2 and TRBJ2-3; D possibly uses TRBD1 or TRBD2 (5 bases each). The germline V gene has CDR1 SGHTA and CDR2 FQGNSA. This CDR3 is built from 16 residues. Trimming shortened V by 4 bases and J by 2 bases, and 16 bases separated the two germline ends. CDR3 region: CASSSQGVAYTDTQYF. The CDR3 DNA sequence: TGTGCCAGCAGCTCCCAAGGGGTAGCGTACACAGATACGCAGTATTTT. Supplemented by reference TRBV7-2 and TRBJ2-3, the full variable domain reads GAGVSQSPSNKVTEKGKDVELRCDPISGHTALYWYRQSLGQGLEFLIYFQGNSAPDKSGLPSDRFSAERTGGSVSTLTIQRTQQEDSAVYLCASSSQGVAYTDTQYFGPGTRLTVL.

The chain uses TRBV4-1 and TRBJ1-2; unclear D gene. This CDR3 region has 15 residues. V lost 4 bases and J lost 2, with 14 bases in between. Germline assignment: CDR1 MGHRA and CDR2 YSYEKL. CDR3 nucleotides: TGCGCCAGCAGCCCAGAATGGGGAGAGAACTATGGCTACACCTTC. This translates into CASSPEWGENYGYTF.

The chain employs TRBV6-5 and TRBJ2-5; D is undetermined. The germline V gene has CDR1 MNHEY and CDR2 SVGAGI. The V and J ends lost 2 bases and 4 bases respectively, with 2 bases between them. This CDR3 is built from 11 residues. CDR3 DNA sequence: TGTGCCAGCAGTTACGCAGAGACCCAGTACTTC. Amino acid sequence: CASSYAETQYF.

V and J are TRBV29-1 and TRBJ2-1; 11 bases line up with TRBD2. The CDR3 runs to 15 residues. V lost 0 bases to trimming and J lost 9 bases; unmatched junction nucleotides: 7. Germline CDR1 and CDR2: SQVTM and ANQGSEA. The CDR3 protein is CSVEDQASGRIEQFF. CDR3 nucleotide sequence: TGCAGCGTTGAAGATCAGGCTAGCGGGAGGATTGAGCAGTTCTTC.

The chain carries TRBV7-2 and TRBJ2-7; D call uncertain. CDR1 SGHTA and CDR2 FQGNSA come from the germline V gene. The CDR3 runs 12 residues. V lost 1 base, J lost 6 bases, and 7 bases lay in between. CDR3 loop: CASSLVGIEQYF. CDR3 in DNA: TGTGCCAGCAGCTTAGTAGGGATCGAGCAGTACTTC.

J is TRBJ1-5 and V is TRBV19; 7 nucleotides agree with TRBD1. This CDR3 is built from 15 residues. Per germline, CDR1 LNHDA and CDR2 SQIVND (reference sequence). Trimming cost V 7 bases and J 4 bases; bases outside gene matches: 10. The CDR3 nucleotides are TGTGCCAGTACCCTACAAGACAGGGCTAATCAGCCCCAGCATTTT. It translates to CASTLQDRANQPQHF.

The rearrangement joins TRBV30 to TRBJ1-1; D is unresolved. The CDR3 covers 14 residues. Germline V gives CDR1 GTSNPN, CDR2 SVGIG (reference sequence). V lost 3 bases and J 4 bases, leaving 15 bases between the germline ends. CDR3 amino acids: CAWRFGVGSTEAFF. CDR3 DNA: TGTGCCTGGAGATTCGGGGTGGGGAGCACTGAAGCTTTCTTT.

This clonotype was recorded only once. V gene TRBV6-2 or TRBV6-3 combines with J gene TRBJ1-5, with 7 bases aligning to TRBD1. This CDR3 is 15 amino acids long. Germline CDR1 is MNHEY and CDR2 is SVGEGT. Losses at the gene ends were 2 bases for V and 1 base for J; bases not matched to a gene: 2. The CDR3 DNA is TGTGCCAGCAGTTACCAGGACAGGAGCAATCAGCCCCAGCATTTT. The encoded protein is CASSYQDRSNQPQHF.

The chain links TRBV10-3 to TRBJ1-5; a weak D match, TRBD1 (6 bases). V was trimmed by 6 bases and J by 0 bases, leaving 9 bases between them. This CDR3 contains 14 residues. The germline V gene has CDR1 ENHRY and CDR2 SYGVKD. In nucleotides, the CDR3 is TGTGCCATCAGCGGACAGACTAGCAATCAGCCCCAGCATTTT. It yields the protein CAISGQTSNQPQHF.

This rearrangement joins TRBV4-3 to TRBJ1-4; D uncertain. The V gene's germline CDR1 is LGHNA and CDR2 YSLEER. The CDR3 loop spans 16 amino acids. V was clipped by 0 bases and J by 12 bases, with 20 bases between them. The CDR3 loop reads CASSQDNIVRAHELFF. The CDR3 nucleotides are TGCGCCAGCAGCCAAGATAATATCGTCCGAGCCCATGAACTGTTTTTT.

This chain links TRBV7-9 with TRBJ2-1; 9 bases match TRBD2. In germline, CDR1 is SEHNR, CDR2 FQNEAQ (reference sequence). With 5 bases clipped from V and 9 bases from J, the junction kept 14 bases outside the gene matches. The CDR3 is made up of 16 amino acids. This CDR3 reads CASSPPGGRASGEQFF. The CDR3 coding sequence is TGTGCCAGCAGCCCCCCCGGCGGGAGGGCCTCTGGTGAGCAGTTCTTC.

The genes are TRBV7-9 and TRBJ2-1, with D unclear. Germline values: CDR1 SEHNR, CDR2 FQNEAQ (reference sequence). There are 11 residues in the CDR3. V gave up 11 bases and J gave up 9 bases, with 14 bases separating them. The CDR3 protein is CAAGSLGEQFF. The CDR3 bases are TGTGCCGCCGGGTCGCTCGGTGAGCAGTTCTTC.

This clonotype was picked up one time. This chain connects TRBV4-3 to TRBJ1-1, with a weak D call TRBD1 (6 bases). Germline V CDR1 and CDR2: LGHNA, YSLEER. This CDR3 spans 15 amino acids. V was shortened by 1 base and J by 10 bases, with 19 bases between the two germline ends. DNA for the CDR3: TGCGCCAGCAGCCAAGCAGCTAACGGGGGCGGTCGAGCTTTCTTT. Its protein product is CASSQAANGGGRAFF.

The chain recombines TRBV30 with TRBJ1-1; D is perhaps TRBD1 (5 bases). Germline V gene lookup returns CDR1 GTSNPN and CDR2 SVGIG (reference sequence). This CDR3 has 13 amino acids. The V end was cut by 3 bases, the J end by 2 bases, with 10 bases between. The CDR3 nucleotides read TGTGCCTGGAGGGTACAGGTTAACACTGAAGCTTTCTTT. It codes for CAWRVQVNTEAFF.

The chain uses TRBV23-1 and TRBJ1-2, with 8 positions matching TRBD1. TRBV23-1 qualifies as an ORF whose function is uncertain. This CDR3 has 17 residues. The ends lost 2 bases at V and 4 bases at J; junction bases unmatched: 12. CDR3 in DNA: TGCGCCAGCAGTCAACCTGCCGGCAGGGGGCGTTTCTATGGCTACACCTTC. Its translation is CASSQPAGRGRFYGYTF.

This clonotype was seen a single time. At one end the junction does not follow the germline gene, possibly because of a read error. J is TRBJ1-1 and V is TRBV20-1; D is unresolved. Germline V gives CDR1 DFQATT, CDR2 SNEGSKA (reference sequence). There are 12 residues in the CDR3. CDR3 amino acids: CSLARSPTEVFF. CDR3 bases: TGCAGTCTTGCCAGGAGTCCTACTGAAGTTTTCTTT.

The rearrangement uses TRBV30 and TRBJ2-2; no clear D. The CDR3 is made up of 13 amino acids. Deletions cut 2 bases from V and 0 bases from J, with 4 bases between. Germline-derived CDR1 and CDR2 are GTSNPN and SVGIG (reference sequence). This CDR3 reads CAWSHTNTGELFF. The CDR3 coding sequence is TGTGCCTGGAGTCATACGAACACCGGGGAGCTGTTTTTT.

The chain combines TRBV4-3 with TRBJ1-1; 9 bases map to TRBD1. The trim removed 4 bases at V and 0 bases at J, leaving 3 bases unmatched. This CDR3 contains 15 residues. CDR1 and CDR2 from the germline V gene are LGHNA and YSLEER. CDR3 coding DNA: TGCGCCAGCAGCCCGCACAGGGGGCTGAACACTGAAGCTTTCTTT. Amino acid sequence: CASSPHRGLNTEAFF.

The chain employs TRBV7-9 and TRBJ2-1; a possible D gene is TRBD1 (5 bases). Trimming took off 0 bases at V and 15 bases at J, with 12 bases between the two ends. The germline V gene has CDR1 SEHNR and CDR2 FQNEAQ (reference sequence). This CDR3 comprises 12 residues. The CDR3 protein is CASSLADTTPFF. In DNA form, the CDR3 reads TGTGCCAGCAGCTTAGCGGACACCACTCCGTTCTTC.

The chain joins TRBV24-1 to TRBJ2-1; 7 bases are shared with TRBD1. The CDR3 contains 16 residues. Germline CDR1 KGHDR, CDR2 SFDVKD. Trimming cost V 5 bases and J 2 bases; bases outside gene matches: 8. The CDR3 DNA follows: TGTGCCACCAGTGGGGACAGAAATACTACCTACAATGAGCAGTTCTTC. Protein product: CATSGDRNTTYNEQFF.

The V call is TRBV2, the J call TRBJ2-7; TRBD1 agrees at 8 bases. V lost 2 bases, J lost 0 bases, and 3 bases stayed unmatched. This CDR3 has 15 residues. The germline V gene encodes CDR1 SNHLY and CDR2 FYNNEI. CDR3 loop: CASSEWGTGSYEQYF. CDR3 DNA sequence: TGTGCCAGCAGTGAATGGGGGACAGGCTCCTACGAGCAGTACTTC.

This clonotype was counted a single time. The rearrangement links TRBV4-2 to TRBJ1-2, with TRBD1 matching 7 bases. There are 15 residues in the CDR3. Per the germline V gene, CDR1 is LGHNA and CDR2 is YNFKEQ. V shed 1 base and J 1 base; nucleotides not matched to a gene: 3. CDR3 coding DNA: TGTGCCAGCAGCCAAGTAGACAGGGATAACTATGGCTACACCTTC. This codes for CASSQVDRDNYGYTF.

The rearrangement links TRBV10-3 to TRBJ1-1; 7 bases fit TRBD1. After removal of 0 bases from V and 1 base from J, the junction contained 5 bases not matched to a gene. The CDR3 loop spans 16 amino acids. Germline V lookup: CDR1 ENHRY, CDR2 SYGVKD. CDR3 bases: TGTGCCATCAGTGAGTCGGGTAGACAGGGGAACACTGAAGCTTTCTTT. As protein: CAISESGRQGNTEAFF.

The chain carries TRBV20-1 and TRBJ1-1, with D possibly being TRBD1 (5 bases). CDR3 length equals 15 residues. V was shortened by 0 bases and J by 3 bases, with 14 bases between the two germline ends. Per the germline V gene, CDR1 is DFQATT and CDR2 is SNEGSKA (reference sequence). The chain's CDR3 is CSARDWDGADTEAFF. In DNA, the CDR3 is TGCAGTGCTAGAGATTGGGACGGGGCAGACACTGAAGCTTTCTTT.